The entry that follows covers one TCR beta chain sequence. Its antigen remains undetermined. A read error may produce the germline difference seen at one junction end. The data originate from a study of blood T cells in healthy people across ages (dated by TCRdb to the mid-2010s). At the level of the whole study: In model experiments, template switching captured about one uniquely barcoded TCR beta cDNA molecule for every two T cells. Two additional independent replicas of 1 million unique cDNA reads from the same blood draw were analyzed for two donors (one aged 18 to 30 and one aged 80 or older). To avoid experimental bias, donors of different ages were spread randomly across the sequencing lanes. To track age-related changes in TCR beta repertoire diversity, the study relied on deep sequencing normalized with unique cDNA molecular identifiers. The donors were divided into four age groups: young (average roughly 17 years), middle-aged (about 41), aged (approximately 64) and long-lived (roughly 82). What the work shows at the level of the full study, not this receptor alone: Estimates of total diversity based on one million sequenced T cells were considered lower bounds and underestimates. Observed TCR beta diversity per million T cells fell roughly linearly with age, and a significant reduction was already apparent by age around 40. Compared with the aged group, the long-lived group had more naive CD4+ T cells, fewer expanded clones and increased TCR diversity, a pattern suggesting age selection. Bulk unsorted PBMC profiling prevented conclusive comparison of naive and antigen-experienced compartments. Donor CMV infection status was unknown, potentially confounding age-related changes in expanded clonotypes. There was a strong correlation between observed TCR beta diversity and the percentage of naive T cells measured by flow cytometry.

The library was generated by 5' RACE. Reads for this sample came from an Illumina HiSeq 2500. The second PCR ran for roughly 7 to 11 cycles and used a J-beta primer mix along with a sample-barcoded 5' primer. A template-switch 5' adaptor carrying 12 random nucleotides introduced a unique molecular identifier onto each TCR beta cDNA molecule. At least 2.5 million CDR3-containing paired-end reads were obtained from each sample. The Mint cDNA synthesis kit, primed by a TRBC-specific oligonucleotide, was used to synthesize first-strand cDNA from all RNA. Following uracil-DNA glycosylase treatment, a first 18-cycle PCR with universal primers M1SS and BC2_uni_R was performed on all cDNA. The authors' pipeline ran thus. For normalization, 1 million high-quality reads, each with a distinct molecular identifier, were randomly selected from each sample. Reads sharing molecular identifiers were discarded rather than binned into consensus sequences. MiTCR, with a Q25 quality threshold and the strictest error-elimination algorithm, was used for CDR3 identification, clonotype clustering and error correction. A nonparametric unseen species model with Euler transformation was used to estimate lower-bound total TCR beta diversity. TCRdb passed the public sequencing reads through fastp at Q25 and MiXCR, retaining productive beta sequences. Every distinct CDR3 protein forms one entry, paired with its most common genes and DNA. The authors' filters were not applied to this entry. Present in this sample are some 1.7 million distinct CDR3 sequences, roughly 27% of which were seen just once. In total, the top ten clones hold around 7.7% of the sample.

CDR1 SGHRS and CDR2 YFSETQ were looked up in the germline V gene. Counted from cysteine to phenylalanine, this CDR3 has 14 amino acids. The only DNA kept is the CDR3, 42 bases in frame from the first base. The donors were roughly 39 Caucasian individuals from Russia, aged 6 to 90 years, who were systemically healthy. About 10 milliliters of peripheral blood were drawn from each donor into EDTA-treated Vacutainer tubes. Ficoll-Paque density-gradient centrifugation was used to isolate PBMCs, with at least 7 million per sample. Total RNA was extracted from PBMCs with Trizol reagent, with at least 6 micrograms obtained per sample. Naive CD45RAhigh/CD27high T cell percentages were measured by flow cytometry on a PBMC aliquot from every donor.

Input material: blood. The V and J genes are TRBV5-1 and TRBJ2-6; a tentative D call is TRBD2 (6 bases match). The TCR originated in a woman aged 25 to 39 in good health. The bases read TGCGCCAGCAGCCCGGTTGGCGGGGCCAGCGTCCTGACTTTC. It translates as CASSPVGGASVLTF. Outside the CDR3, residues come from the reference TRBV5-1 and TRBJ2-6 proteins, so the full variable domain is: KAGVTQTPRYLIKTRGQQVTLSCSPISGHRSVSWYQQTPGQGLQFLFEYFSETQRNKGNFPGRFSGRQFSNSRSEMNVSTLELGDSALYLCASSPVGGASVLTFGAGSRLTVL.